This T cell receptor (beta chain) was recorded in a study of glioma-infiltrating T cells after dendritic cell vaccination. V was clipped by 5 bases and J by 7 bases; unmatched bases: 6. CDR3 size: 15 residues. Per germline, CDR1 SGHNT and CDR2 YENEEA. The data were produced by immunoSEQ multiplex PCR, yet TCRdb's version contains in-frame clones alone and is incomplete. This table holds 93,000 or so clones, roughly 80% found once. The sample was blood, taken before dendritic cell vaccination. This TCR derives from a human donor with glioblastoma. The chain employs TRBV11-3 and TRBJ2-1; 12 bases agree with TRBD2. This CDR3 reads CASSPGLAGKNEQFF. In DNA form, the CDR3 reads TGTGCCAGCAGCCCTGGACTAGCGGGGAAAAATGAGCAGTTCTTC.